One and the same sample provided the 2 T cell receptor beta chains below, sequenced in a study of cytomegalovirus exposure and HLA in healthy donors. The PCR employed 60 Vbeta primers together with 13 Jbeta primers. The table came from immunoSEQ multiplex PCR; TCRdb's copy has only in-frame clones and leaves some out. The data contain 210,000 or so clones, 75% to 90% of them singletons. Sequenced material: PBMCs. These receptors were taken from a woman aged 18-30 years in good health and CMV-seronegative.

The chain is built from TRBV19 and TRBJ1-4; TRBD1 might be the D (6 bases). The CDR3 totals 14 residues. Germline V lookup: CDR1 LNHDA, CDR2 SQIVND (reference sequence). V was shortened by 5 bases and J by 8 bases, with 15 bases between the two germline ends. Here the CDR3 reads CASSWQGGFEKLFF. The CDR3, as DNA: TGTGCCAGTAGTTGGCAAGGGGGATTCGAAAAACTGTTTTTT.

The chain uses TRBV5-1 and TRBJ2-7, with a weak D call TRBD1 (5 bases). In germline, CDR1 is SGHRS, CDR2 YFSETQ. V lost 5 bases and J lost 0, with 15 bases in between. The CDR3 totals 15 residues. Written as DNA, the CDR3 is TGCGCCAGCAGTTCCCCCGGACAAGGCTCCTACGAGCAGTACTTC. Amino acid sequence: CASSSPGQGSYEQYF.